The TCR beta chain under discussion was sequenced for a study of cytomegalovirus exposure and HLA in healthy donors. Use of 60 Vbeta and 13 Jbeta primers characterized the PCR. TCRdb's copy holds only in-frame clones and misses some; the assay was immunoSEQ multiplex PCR. The sample lists roughly 100,000 clones; roughly 70% were seen once. The sequence was obtained from a male donor in good health and CMV-seropositive. Sequences were obtained from PBMCs.

In DNA, the CDR3 is TGTGCCAGCAGCCTTTCGGTGACACAACAAGAGACCCAGTACTTC. It codes for CASSLSVTQQETQYF. V gene TRBV7-2 combines with J gene TRBJ2-5; no firm D call. CDR3 length equals 15 residues. Germline V lookup: CDR1 SGHTA, CDR2 FQGNSA. V dropped 5 bases and J dropped 2 bases, with 15 bases sitting between them. Full variable domain (missing parts from reference TRBV7-2 and TRBJ2-5): GAGVSQSPSNKVTEKGKDVELRCDPISGHTALYWYRQSLGQGLEFLIYFQGNSAPDKSGLPSDRFSAERTGGSVSTLTIQRTQQEDSAVYLCASSLSVTQQETQYFGPGTRLLVL.